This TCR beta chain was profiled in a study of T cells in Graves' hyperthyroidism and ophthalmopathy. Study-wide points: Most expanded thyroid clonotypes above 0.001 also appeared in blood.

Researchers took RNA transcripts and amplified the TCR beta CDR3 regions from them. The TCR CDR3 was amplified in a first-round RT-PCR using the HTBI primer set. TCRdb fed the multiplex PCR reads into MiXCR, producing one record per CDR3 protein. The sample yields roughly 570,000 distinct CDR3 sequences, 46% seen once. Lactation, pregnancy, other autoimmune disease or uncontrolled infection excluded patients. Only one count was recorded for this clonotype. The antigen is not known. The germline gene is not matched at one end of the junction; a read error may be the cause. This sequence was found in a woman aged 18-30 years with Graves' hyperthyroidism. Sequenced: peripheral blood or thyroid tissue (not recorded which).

The DNA of the CDR3 is TGTGCCAGCAGAGCCAGAGGAAACCAAGAGACCCAGAACTTC. It codes for CASRARGNQETQNF. The chain has TRBV12-3 or TRBV12-4 and TRBJ2-5; D uncertain. The CDR3 is made up of 14 amino acids.